The 20 T cell receptor beta chains presented below share a single source sample, sequenced in a study of cytomegalovirus exposure and HLA in healthy donors. The primer mix had 60 Vbeta and 13 Jbeta primers. Clones were read by immunoSEQ multiplex PCR, and TCRdb kept only the in-frame ones, dropping some. The table has around 170,000 clones, less than 80% seen once. Sequenced input: PBMCs. The receptor set was obtained from a woman between 40 and 50 years old in good health and CMV-seronegative.

The CDR3 spells CASSMDRGIYGYTF. In DNA form, the CDR3 reads TGTGCCAGTAGTATGGACAGGGGGATCTATGGCTACACCTTC. The V call is TRBV19, the J call TRBJ1-2; 10 bases line up with TRBD1. The CDR3 consists of 14 residues. Germline lookup yields CDR1 LNHDA and CDR2 SQIVND (reference sequence). V lost 3 bases, J lost 4 bases, and 2 bases stayed unmatched.

The chain recombines TRBV19 with TRBJ1-5, with 7 positions matching TRBD1. This CDR3 region has 16 residues. V was pared by 3 bases and J by 0 bases, with 5 bases of the junction left unmatched. From germline, CDR1 is LNHDA and CDR2 SQIVND (reference sequence). CDR3 nucleotide sequence: TGTGCCAGTAGTATCGGGACAGCGTATAGCAATCAGCCCCAGCATTTT. Protein: CASSIGTAYSNQPQHF.

Comments on this clone: Distinct nucleotide sequences in the sample also encode this CDR3. V is TRBV5-6 and J is TRBJ1-5; D remains ambiguous. Trimming removed 1 base at V and 2 bases at J, with 7 bases between. This CDR3 region has 14 residues. CDR1 SGHDT and CDR2 YYEEEE come from the germline V gene. The CDR3 DNA reads TGTGCCAGCAGCTTGTCCGGGGGCAATCAGCCCCAGCATTTT. As protein: CASSLSGGNQPQHF.

The J gene is TRBJ2-5, the V gene TRBV5-4, with D perhaps matching TRBD1 (6 bases). Per germline, CDR1 SGHNT and CDR2 YYREEE (reference sequence). V lost 4 bases and J 5 bases, leaving 12 bases between the germline ends. The CDR3 length is 13 residues. CDR3 loop: CASSPRQGETQYF. CDR3 coding DNA: TGTGCCAGCAGCCCTCGGCAGGGGGAGACCCAGTACTTC.

The chain has TRBV2 and TRBJ2-3; the match to TRBD2 covers 13 bases. The V segment lost 6 bases and the J segment 2 bases; nucleotides outside the gene matches: 5. The CDR3 contains 16 residues. Germline lookup yields CDR1 SNHLY and CDR2 FYNNEI. CDR3 protein: CASRELAGGLTDTQYF. Here the CDR3 DNA reads TGTGCCAGCAGGGAACTAGCGGGGGGGCTCACAGATACGCAGTATTTT.

On this clone: The junction differs from germline at one of its ends, possibly a read error. The J gene is TRBJ2-1, the V gene TRBV5-1; the match to TRBD2 covers 12 bases. Germline V gene lookup returns CDR1 SGHRS and CDR2 YFSETQ. The CDR3 totals 14 residues. The CDR3 DNA sequence: TGCACCAGCAGCGCGACTAGCGGGAGAATTGAGCAGTTCTTC. Protein product: CTSSATSGRIEQFF.

The rearrangement joins TRBV6-1 to TRBJ1-2; 7 nucleotides agree with TRBD1. Germline CDR1 and CDR2: MNHNS and SASEGT. Trimming took 1 base from V and 1 from J; bases not matched to a gene: 3. CDR3 length equals 15 residues. The CDR3 coding sequence is TGTGCCAGCAGTGAAGAAGGGACAGTTAACTATGGCTACACCTTC. This gives the protein CASSEEGTVNYGYTF.

The genes are TRBV7-6 and TRBJ1-1; D not resolved. The V and J ends lost 5 bases and 6 bases respectively, with 10 bases between them. The CDR3 has 12 amino acids. Germline lookup yields CDR1 SGHVS and CDR2 FNYEAQ. The CDR3 is CASSPLGSEAFF. CDR3 nucleotide sequence: TGTGCCAGCAGCCCTCTAGGCTCTGAAGCTTTCTTT.

A few counts support this clone. The chain recombines TRBV2 with TRBJ1-1, with TRBD1 matching over 10 bases. The CDR3 runs 14 residues. Germline V gene data show CDR1 as SNHLY and CDR2 as FYNNEI. V was clipped by 5 bases and J by 5 bases; unmatched bases: 5. The CDR3 here is CASSRDRGKTEAFF. CDR3 coding DNA: TGTGCCAGCAGTAGGGACAGGGGTAAAACTGAAGCTTTCTTT.

The rearrangement uses TRBV7-6 and TRBJ1-2; D is perhaps TRBD1 (6 bases). Germline loops: CDR1 SGHVS, CDR2 FNYEAQ. Trimming removed 0 bases from V and 6 bases from J, with 11 bases in between. The CDR3 is 14 amino acids. The CDR3 nucleotides are TGTGCCAGCAGCTTAGCCCCACGGGACAATGGCTACACCTTC. Translation: CASSLAPRDNGYTF.

V and J are TRBV30 and TRBJ2-2; D possibly corresponds to TRBD1 (6 bases). V dropped 3 bases and J dropped 10 bases, with 21 bases sitting between them. Per germline, CDR1 GTSNPN and CDR2 SVGIG (reference sequence). This CDR3 has 15 residues. CDR3 bases: TGTGCCTGGAGGGAGGCAACAGGGAATCCCGAGGAGCTGTTTTTT. As protein: CAWREATGNPEELFF.

This chain links TRBV10-3 with TRBJ2-3; 7 nucleotides agree with TRBD2. This CDR3 is built from 16 residues. Germline V gene sequence: CDR1 ENHRY, CDR2 SYGVKD. The V gene end was trimmed by 2 bases and the J gene end by 4 bases; junction bases not matched to a gene: 9. The CDR3 region is CAISEGGGPESDTQYF. CDR3 DNA: TGTGCCATCAGTGAGGGGGGAGGGCCGGAGTCAGATACGCAGTATTTT.

The CDR3 loop is CASSQSAGFNSNQPQHF. CDR3 bases: TGCGCCAGCAGTCAATCGGCAGGATTCAATAGCAATCAGCCCCAGCATTTT. The V call is TRBV23-1, the J call TRBJ1-5, with D unclear. TRBV23-1 is classed as an ORF, of uncertain function. Trimming stripped 0 bases from V and 0 bases from J, with 12 bases between. CDR3 length: 17 amino acids.

In the case of this clone: The sample contains more than one DNA sequence encoding this CDR3. The rearrangement links TRBV5-1 to TRBJ2-7; 8 bases align to TRBD1. The CDR3 consists of 15 residues. Germline CDR1 reads SGHRS; CDR2 reads YFSETQ. J lost 0 bases, V lost 2 bases, and 4 bases had no gene match. This CDR3 is CASSLTGGSSYEQYF. CDR3 nucleotide sequence: TGCGCCAGCAGCTTAACAGGGGGTAGCTCCTACGAGCAGTACTTC.

In this sample, this clone turned up once. The chain recombines TRBV30 with TRBJ2-1, with 10 bases lining up with TRBD2. Germline CDR1 GTSNPN, CDR2 SVGIG (reference sequence). The V and J ends lost 5 bases and 0 bases, in that order; junction bases with no gene match: 13. This CDR3 comprises 18 residues. The CDR3 DNA sequence: TGTGCCTGGCTTAGGATAGCGGGAGGTACTGGCTCCTACAATGAGCAGTTCTTC. Translation: CAWLRIAGGTGSYNEQFF.

This clone was observed a single time. The chain employs TRBV28 and TRBJ1-4; 8 bases are a match to TRBD1. J lost 5 bases, V lost 10 bases, and 3 bases had no gene match. Germline V gives CDR1 MDHEN, CDR2 SYDVKM. The CDR3 runs 12 residues. The CDR3 loop reads CATTGVNEKLFF. The DNA of the CDR3 is TGTGCCACGACAGGGGTCAATGAAAAACTGTTTTTT.

The V call is TRBV7-2, the J call TRBJ2-7, with D perhaps matching TRBD1 (5 bases). This CDR3 spans 12 amino acids. Per germline, CDR1 SGHTA and CDR2 FQGNSA. Trimming left V 3 bases short and J 4 bases short, with 7 bases between. CDR3 DNA: TGTGCCAGCAGCTTCCAGGGTTACGAGCAGTACTTC. Amino acid sequence: CASSFQGYEQYF.

Points on this clone: Germline is not matched at one junction end, which may reflect a read error. This chain connects TRBV7-7 to TRBJ2-5, with D possibly being TRBD2 (7 bases). The length of the CDR3 is 12 residues. CDR1 is SSHAT and CDR2 is FNYEAQ in the germline V gene (reference sequence). CDR3 nucleotides: TGTGCTAGCAGCGCGAGGGGGGGCACCCAGTACTTC. It specifies CASSARGGTQYF.

The J gene is TRBJ2-1, the V gene TRBV13; 15 bases fit TRBD2. Germline trimming cut 2 bases from V and 3 bases from J; bases unmatched to any gene: 11. CDR3 size: 20 residues. The V gene's germline CDR1 is PRHDT and CDR2 FYEKMQ (reference sequence). CDR3 bases: TGTGCCAGCAGCTTATATTCCCGGACTAGCGGGAGGGCAGGCTACAATGAGCAGTTCTTC. It yields the protein CASSLYSRTSGRAGYNEQFF.

The chain couples TRBV5-1 to TRBJ2-6; possible D gene TRBD2, 6 bases. Trimming shortened V by 3 bases and J by 0 bases, and 16 bases separated the two germline ends. Germline V lookup: CDR1 SGHRS, CDR2 YFSETQ. This CDR3 is 18 amino acids long. The CDR3 sequence: CASSWGVTESSGANVLTF. The CDR3 DNA sequence: TGCGCCAGCAGCTGGGGGGTTACGGAGAGCTCTGGGGCCAACGTCCTGACTTTC.